What follows are 29 T cell receptor beta chains derived from one specimen sequenced in a study of cytomegalovirus exposure and HLA in healthy donors. The study ran its PCR with 60 Vbeta and 13 Jbeta primers. Measured with immunoSEQ multiplex PCR; TCRdb has only the in-frame clones, and not every one. The table lists some 140,000 clones, about 80% of them singletons, with over 4% in the top ten. Material for sequencing was PBMCs. Receptor source: a man aged 25-40 years in good health.

This chain connects TRBV7-8 to TRBJ2-7, with 13 bases matching TRBD2. This CDR3 spans 16 amino acids. CDR1 and CDR2 from the germline V gene are SGHVS and FQNEAQ. V gave up 5 bases and J gave up 6 bases; unmatched junction bases: 10. The CDR3 sequence is CASSTRTSGSLSEQYF. As DNA, the CDR3 is TGTGCCAGCAGCACCCGGACTAGCGGGAGTCTTAGCGAGCAGTACTTC.

This chain joins TRBV18 and TRBJ1-2; D not resolved. Germline CDR1 KGHSH, CDR2 LQKENI. The CDR3 extends over 15 amino acids. The V gene lost 0 bases and the J gene lost 3 bases, with 11 bases spanning the gap. The CDR3 sequence is CASSPPSAQDYGYTF. The CDR3 DNA sequence: TGTGCCAGCTCACCACCGTCGGCCCAGGACTATGGCTACACCTTC.

This chain connects TRBV6-6 to TRBJ2-7; D ambiguous. Trimming cost V 2 bases and J 1 base, with 12 bases left between them. Per the germline V gene, CDR1 is MNHNY and CDR2 is SVGAGI (reference sequence). This CDR3 has 15 amino acids. The CDR3 sequence: CASSYPLGESYEQYF. CDR3 nucleotide sequence: TGTGCCAGCAGTTACCCTCTGGGCGAATCCTACGAGCAGTACTTC.

The chain joins TRBV5-4 to TRBJ2-7; 9 nucleotides match TRBD1. The V gene end was trimmed by 0 bases and the J gene end by 7 bases; junction bases not matched to a gene: 8. The germline gives CDR1 SGHNT, CDR2 YYREEE (reference sequence). This CDR3 contains 15 residues. The CDR3 here is CASSLVTGGLREQYF. The DNA for the CDR3 is TGTGCCAGCAGCTTGGTGACAGGGGGGCTACGAGAGCAGTACTTC.

The V call is TRBV7-3, the J call TRBJ2-1; TRBD1 matches 9 bases. Germline V CDR1 and CDR2: SGHTA, FQGTGA. V lost 4 bases and J lost 5; bases outside the gene matches: 3. This CDR3 comprises 14 residues. The CDR3 DNA is TGTGCCAGCAGCTCCGGGACAGGGCACAATGAGCAGTTCTTC. This encodes CASSSGTGHNEQFF.

V is TRBV15 and J is TRBJ2-5; 7 bases map to TRBD2. CDR1 is LNHNV and CDR2 is YYDKDF in the germline V gene (reference sequence). CDR3 size: 14 residues. The V gene end was trimmed by 3 bases and the J gene end by 2 bases; junction bases not matched to a gene: 3. The DNA for the CDR3 is TGTGCCACCAGCAGCCAAGCGGGGCAAGAGACCCAGTACTTC. It is translated as CATSSQAGQETQYF.

This clone occurred a few times. Other DNA sequences in the same sample also yield this CDR3. This chain links TRBV6-5 with TRBJ1-5; TRBD1 aligns across 7 bases. The CDR3 loop spans 14 amino acids. Germline V CDR1 and CDR2: MNHEY, SVGAGI. V was clipped by 2 bases and J by 4 bases; unmatched bases: 2. The CDR3 DNA reads TGTGCCAGCAGTTACGCCAGGGGGAATCAGCCCCAGCATTTT. Protein: CASSYARGNQPQHF.

This sequence joins TRBV7-6 and TRBJ2-7; 7 nucleotides align to TRBD1. CDR1 and CDR2 from the germline V gene are SGHVS and FNYEAQ. This CDR3 comprises 15 residues. The ends lost 4 bases at V and 1 base at J; junction bases unmatched: 7. CDR3 protein: CASSSGQVGSYEQYF. The CDR3 nucleotides read TGTGCCAGCAGCTCCGGACAGGTCGGATCCTACGAGCAGTACTTC. Full variable domain (outside the CDR3, taken from reference TRBV7-6 and TRBJ2-7): GAGVSQSPRYKVTKRGQDVALRCDPISGHVSLYWYRQALGQGPEFLTYFNYEAQQDKSGLPNDRFSAERPEGSISTLTIQRTEQRDSAMYRCASSSGQVGSYEQYFGPGTRLTVT.

V is TRBV6-1 and J is TRBJ2-7; D is unclear. Trimming shortened V by 5 bases and J by 0 bases, and 5 bases separated the two germline ends. There are 12 residues in the CDR3. Germline CDR1 reads MNHNS; CDR2 reads SASEGT. The CDR3 protein is CASSQDSYEQYF. Written as DNA, the CDR3 is TGTGCCAGCAGTCAGGACTCCTACGAGCAGTACTTC.

The V gene is TRBV4-1, the J gene TRBJ1-5; weak D call: TRBD1 (6 bases). Germline assignment: CDR1 MGHRA and CDR2 YSYEKL. V was trimmed by 4 bases and J by 7 bases, leaving 14 bases between them. The CDR3 runs to 14 residues. Here the CDR3 reads CASSPWTARQPQHF. CDR3 sequence (DNA): TGCGCCAGCAGCCCCTGGACAGCGCGGCAGCCCCAGCATTTT.

CDR3 bases: TGTGCCAGCATTTACAGGGAGAGAACCGGGGAGCTGTTTTTT. Amino acids: CASIYRERTGELFF. The chain uses TRBV28 and TRBJ2-2; D perhaps matches TRBD1 (6 bases). The CDR3 runs to 14 residues. Germline V gene sequence: CDR1 MDHEN, CDR2 SYDVKM. The V end was cut by 7 bases, the J end by 5 bases, with 14 bases between.

CDR3 sequence: CASSKGGTMGANVLTF. The CDR3, as DNA: TGTGCCAGTAGTAAGGGAGGGACCATGGGGGCCAACGTCCTGACTTTC. The chain couples TRBV19 to TRBJ2-6; 7 bases are shared with TRBD2. The CDR3 sequence is 16 residues long. Germline V CDR1 and CDR2: LNHDA, SQIVND (reference sequence). V lost 4 bases to trimming and J lost 4 bases; unmatched junction nucleotides: 7.

The CDR3: CASSWGENNSPLHF. In DNA form, the CDR3 reads TGCGCCAGCAGCTGGGGGGAGAATAATTCACCCCTCCACTTT. V is TRBV5-1 and J is TRBJ1-6, with a tentative D call TRBD1 (5 bases). The germline V gene encodes CDR1 SGHRS and CDR2 YFSETQ. There are 14 residues in the CDR3. V dropped 3 bases and J dropped 5 bases, with 9 bases sitting between them. Full variable domain (missing parts from reference TRBV5-1 and TRBJ1-6): KAGVTQTPRYLIKTRGQQVTLSCSPISGHRSVSWYQQTPGQGLQFLFEYFSETQRNKGNFPGRFSGRQFSNSRSEMNVSTLELGDSALYLCASSWGENNSPLHFGNGTRLTVT.

This sequence joins TRBV6-6 and TRBJ2-5, with 8 bases that match TRBD2. Germline CDR1 reads MNHNY; CDR2 reads SVGAGI (reference sequence). The CDR3 loop spans 16 amino acids. The V segment lost 6 bases and the J segment 1 base; nucleotides outside the gene matches: 10. The CDR3 protein is CASSPQRERGQETQYF. DNA of the CDR3: TGTGCCAGCAGCCCCCAGCGGGAGAGGGGCCAAGAGACCCAGTACTTC.

J is TRBJ2-7 and V is TRBV10-3; 8 bases match TRBD1. V lost 6 bases and J lost 0; bases outside the gene matches: 4. This CDR3 contains 14 residues. Germline CDR1 and CDR2: ENHRY and SYGVKD. CDR3 sequence reads: CAIRNRGDSYEQYF. The CDR3 nucleotides are TGTGCCATCAGAAACAGGGGGGACTCCTACGAGCAGTACTTC.

The chain links TRBV19 to TRBJ1-2; D is possibly TRBD1 (6 bases). The CDR3 is 12 residues long. V lost 7 bases and J 8 bases, leaving 14 bases between the germline ends. Looked up from germline, CDR1 is LNHDA and CDR2 is SQIVND (reference sequence). CDR3 nucleotide sequence: TGTGCCAGTACGGACAGCCGGAGGGGCTACACCTTC. This codes for CASTDSRRGYTF.

This clone was observed a single time. The chain joins TRBV7-6 to TRBJ2-7; the D gene is possibly TRBD2 (6 bases). Germline CDR1 is SGHVS and CDR2 is FNYEAQ. The V and J ends lost 6 bases and 6 bases respectively, with 15 bases between them. This CDR3 contains 13 residues. CDR3 sequence: CASSPDYFAEQYF. In DNA form, the CDR3 reads TGTGCCAGCAGTCCGGACTATTTCGCCGAGCAGTACTTC.

The count of this clone is one. This sequence joins TRBV27 and TRBJ2-7; 8 bases align to TRBD1. Germline CDR1 MNHEY, CDR2 SMNVEV (reference sequence). This CDR3 comprises 15 residues. Trimming took 7 bases from V and 7 from J; bases not matched to a gene: 15. The CDR3 DNA reads TGTGCCAGCACCGCCCTCGACAGGGGAATTCGGGAGCAGTACTTC. Translating gives CASTALDRGIREQYF.

V usage is TRBV5-1 and J usage is TRBJ2-1; tentatively, D is TRBD2 (6 bases). Deletions cut 2 bases from V and 2 bases from J, with 11 bases between. The CDR3 contains 15 residues. In germline, CDR1 is SGHRS, CDR2 YFSETQ. This CDR3 reads CASSLDSGPYNEQFF. CDR3 in DNA: TGCGCCAGCAGCTTAGATAGCGGCCCCTACAATGAGCAGTTCTTC.

The V call is TRBV27, the J call TRBJ2-2; TRBD1 aligns across 9 bases. V shed 5 bases and J 6 bases; nucleotides not matched to a gene: 7. Germline values: CDR1 MNHEY, CDR2 SMNVEV (reference sequence). The CDR3 is made up of 15 amino acids. DNA for the CDR3: TGTGCCAGCAGTATCATACAGGGGGCCCCCGGGGAGCTGTTTTTT. It specifies CASSIIQGAPGELFF.

This chain connects TRBV27 to TRBJ1-4, with D perhaps matching TRBD1 (6 bases). There are 16 residues in the CDR3. The ends were cut back, 0 bases at V and 4 bases at J, with 12 bases in the middle. CDR1 is MNHEY and CDR2 is SMNVEV in the germline V gene (reference sequence). The CDR3 region is CASSLSRQAVNEKLFF. The DNA for the CDR3 is TGTGCCAGCAGTTTATCCCGACAGGCCGTTAATGAAAAACTGTTTTTT.

This clone was counted once. The chain couples TRBV6-5 to TRBJ1-1; 7 bases are a match to TRBD1. V was clipped by 6 bases and J by 5 bases; unmatched bases: 9. Germline lookup yields CDR1 MNHEY and CDR2 SVGAGI. This CDR3 has 14 residues. The DNA of the CDR3 is TGTGCCAGCAGCTACGGGGGGACAGTTACTGAAGCTTTCTTT. Translation: CASSYGGTVTEAFF.

The count of this clone is one. This CDR3 is CASSSWTASNQPQHF. Written as DNA, the CDR3 is TGTGCCAGTAGTTCATGGACAGCTAGCAATCAGCCCCAGCATTTT. This rearrangement joins TRBV19 to TRBJ1-5; tentative D call: TRBD1 (6 bases). CDR1 is LNHDA, CDR2 SQIVND, per germline (reference sequence). V was cut by 5 bases and J by 0 bases, with 11 bases left in between. This CDR3 region has 15 residues.

This chain links TRBV5-5 with TRBJ2-5; D ambiguous. CDR1 and CDR2 (germline): SGHKS, YYEKEE (reference sequence). CDR3 size: 15 residues. Trimming stripped 0 bases from V and 0 bases from J, with 9 bases between. The CDR3 coding sequence is TGTGCCAGCAGCTTGGACCACGGGTACCAAGAGACCCAGTACTTC. Its translation: CASSLDHGYQETQYF.

The V and J genes are TRBV12-5 and TRBJ2-7; D is possibly TRBD1 (6 bases). The CDR3 consists of 15 residues. The V end was cut by 6 bases, the J end by 0 bases, with 15 bases between. Germline CDR1 reads LGHNT; CDR2 reads FRNRAP. The CDR3 DNA reads TGTGCTAGTGGCCCTGACAGGAACTTCTCCTACGAGCAGTACTTC. It translates to CASGPDRNFSYEQYF.

The CDR3 DNA sequence: TGTGCCAGCAGTTTAACTAGCCGGCTTGAGCAGTTCTTC. It translates to CASSLTSRLEQFF. The genes are TRBV28 and TRBJ2-1; perhaps TRBD2 as D (6 bases). Germline V gene lookup returns CDR1 MDHEN and CDR2 SYDVKM. The CDR3 runs 13 residues. V was clipped by 2 bases and J by 9 bases, with 11 bases between them.

The rearrangement links TRBV5-1 to TRBJ1-2, with D maybe TRBD1 (6 bases). This CDR3 region has 14 residues. The germline V gene encodes CDR1 SGHRS and CDR2 YFSETQ. V was clipped by 4 bases and J by 4 bases, with 14 bases between them. The DNA for the CDR3 is TGCGCCAGCAGCAACATTACAGGGACCTATGGCTACACCTTC. This codes for CASSNITGTYGYTF.

The chain is built from TRBV25-1 and TRBJ1-2; 9 nucleotides match TRBD1. Germline trimming cut 7 bases from V and 6 bases from J; bases unmatched to any gene: 6. The germline V gene has CDR1 MGHDK and CDR2 SYGVNS. CDR3 size: 13 residues. The CDR3 here is CASTQDRGDGYTF. CDR3 bases: TGTGCCAGCACCCAGGACAGGGGCGATGGCTACACCTTC.

The chain uses TRBV29-1 and TRBJ2-5, with 10 nucleotides matching TRBD1. J was trimmed by 4 bases and V by 8 bases; bases with no gene match: 4. In germline, CDR1 is SQVTM, CDR2 ANQGSEA. CDR3 length: 12 residues. CDR3: CSLRTGGETQYF. The CDR3 DNA reads as TGCAGCCTACGGACAGGGGGAGAGACCCAGTACTTC.